Listed below are T cell receptor beta chains from one sample, sequenced in a study of CD8+CD57+ T cells in acquired aplastic anemia. MiXCR, applied by TCRdb to the reads, yields one record per CDR3 protein. The profile shows about 180,000 distinct CDR3 sequences, roughly 65% of them singletons. Material for sequencing was sorted CD4+, CD8+, or CD8+CD57+ T cells (not recorded which) from PBMCs. The receptors were sampled from a human donor with aplastic anemia. The CDR3 runs from the conserved cysteine through the conserved F or W. A D gene is named only where the DNA matches it firmly. For some rows the clone size is stated as once, few or many, or as a class when expanded; others skip it.

>17|TRBV2|TRBD1|many|TRBJ2-2
TGTGCCAGCAGTCGTAACCCGGGACAGATCAACACCGGGGAGCTGTTTTTT
CASSRNPGQINTGELFF
>15|TRBV19|-|many|TRBJ2-5
TGTGCCAGTAGTATTATCCAGGGTCCCTTGGAGACCCAGTACTTC
CASSIIQGPLETQYF
>13|TRBV7-2|TRBD1|-|TRBJ1-2
TGTGCCAGCAGCTCGGACAGGGAGGGTGGCTACACCTTC
CASSSDREGGYTF
>13|TRBV5-5|-|-|TRBJ1-2
TGTGCCAACAGCTTGGGGGGGTCCTATGGCTACACCTTC
CANSLGGSYGYTF
>17|TRBV19|TRBD2|-|TRBJ2-2
TGTGCCAGTAGTGGGGGAGGGTCGACGTTTAACACCGGGGAGCTGTTTTTT
CASSGGGSTFNTGELFF
>16|TRBV29-1|-|-|TRBJ2-1
TGCAGCGTTCAGGGATGGTCTCTAGGGGGGCGAAATGAGCAGTTCTTC
CSVQGWSLGGRNEQFF
>13|TRBV7-9|-|-|TRBJ2-1
TGTGCCAGCAGTTCGGCCCACCTTAATGAGCAGTTCTTC
CASSSAHLNEQFF
>11|TRBV2|-|many|TRBJ2-3
TGTGCCAGCAGCATTGGATATACGCAGTATTTT
CASSIGYTQYF
>15|TRBV19|-|-|TRBJ2-1
TGTGCCAGTAGTTGGGACATAAGCTCCTACAATGAGCAGTTCTTC
CASSWDISSYNEQFF
>16|TRBV7-2|TRBD2|-|TRBJ2-1
TGTGCCAGCAGCTTAGCGGCTAGCGGGGGCCTCAATGAGCAGTTCTTC
CASSLAASGGLNEQFF
>14|TRBV19|-|many|TRBJ1-2
TGTGCCAGTATGAGGGGCGAACCTCCCTATGGCTACACCTTC
CASMRGEPPYGYTF
>13|TRBV15|-|-|TRBJ1-6
TGTGCCACCCGGGACCCCCCTAATTCACCCCTCCACTTT
CATRDPPNSPLHF
>15|TRBV10-3|-|-|TRBJ1-2
TGTGCCATCAGTGAGTCGCGGGATCTCGGGTATGGCTACACCTTC
CAISESRDLGYGYTF
>18|TRBV7-9|TRBD1|-|TRBJ2-7
TGTGCCAGCAGCTCACCATGGATAAACGGGACAGTCCTACGAGGGCAGTACTTC
CASSSPWINGTVLRGQYF
>14|TRBV19|TRBD1|once|TRBJ2-3
TGTGCCAGTAGTATGCAGGGGGCGTCAGATACGCAGTATTTT
CASSMQGASDTQYF
>16|TRBV7-8|-|many|TRBJ2-3
TGTGCCAGCAGCTTAGTCCAGGGGGGGGCCGCAGATACGCAGTATTTT
CASSLVQGGAADTQYF
>15|TRBV10-3|-|-|TRBJ2-1
TGTGCCATCAGTGAGGACAGGAGCTCCTACGATGAGCAGCTCTTC
CAISEDRSSYDEQLF
>14|TRBV7-2|-|many|TRBJ2-7
TGTGCCAGCAGCTTAGGCAGGGAGATCTACGAGCAGTACTTC
CASSLGREIYEQYF
>15|TRBV4-1|TRBD1|-|TRBJ2-7
TGCGCCAGCAGCCAGGGGGGACAGGGATGCTACGAGCAGTACTTC
CASSQGGQGCYEQYF
>15|TRBV14|-|-|TRBJ2-7
TGTGCCAGCAGCCACATGGACAGATCCCACTACGAGCAGTACTTC
CASSHMDRSHYEQYF
>10|TRBV24-1|-|-|TRBJ2-7
TGTGCCACCCGTTATCACGAGCAGTACTTC
CATRYHEQYF
>13|TRBV7-9|-|-|TRBJ2-2
TGTGCCAGCTCCGGGACCGTCACCGGGGAGCTGTTTTTT
CASSGTVTGELFF
>16|TRBV7-9|TRBD2|-|TRBJ2-3
TGTGCCAGCAGCTTGGTTAGCGGGAGCCCCCCGGATACGCAGTATTTT
CASSLVSGSPPDTQYF
>13|TRBV7-9|-|-|TRBJ1-5
TGTGCCAGCAGCACATCGGGAGAAGAGACCCAGCATTTT
CASSTSGEETQHF
>17|TRBV11-1|TRBD1|-|TRBJ2-7
TGTGCCAGCAGTTTATTGACCTCCGGGACAGGGTCCTACGAGCAGTACTTC
CASSLLTSGTGSYEQYF
>14|TRBV20-1|TRBD1|-|TRBJ1-6
TGCAGTGCTAGAACAGGGGAGCGGCGGTCACCCCTCCACTTT
CSARTGERRSPLHF
>13|TRBV20-1|-|-|TRBJ2-7
TGCAGTGCAAAGACCGGTAGCTCCTACGAGCAGTACTTC
CSAKTGSSYEQYF
>14|TRBV5-5|TRBD1|-|TRBJ1-2
TGTGCCAGCAATCCGGGACAGGGGGCGCAAGGCTACACCTTC
CASNPGQGAQGYTF
>15|TRBV6-6|TRBD1|-|TRBJ1-5
TGTGCCAGCAGTTACTCACAGGGGGCTAATCAGCCCCAGCATTTT
CASSYSQGANQPQHF
>11|TRBV20-1|TRBD1|few|TRBJ1-1
TGCAGTGTGGACAGGGAGACTGAAGCTTTCTTT
CSVDRETEAFF
>16|TRBV14|TRBD1|-|TRBJ1-4
TGTGCCAGCAGCCAACCGTCGGACAGGGCGAGTGAAAAACTGTTTTTT
CASSQPSDRASEKLFF
>24|TRBV10-2|-|-|TRBJ2-7
-
CASTNQTSMYLCASNLGQGNEQYF
>14|TRBV7-9|TRBD1|-|TRBJ2-7
TGTGCCAGCAGCCTGGGACAGGGGGTGGGAGAGCAGTACTTC
CASSLGQGVGEQYF
>14|TRBV11-2|TRBD2|-|TRBJ2-3
TGTGCCAGCAACGAACTAGCGGGCACAGATACGCAGTATTTT
CASNELAGTDTQYF
>15|TRBV5-1|TRBD1|-|TRBJ1-2
TGCGCCAGCAGCTTGGCCCGCGCAGGGGGCTATGGCTACACCTTC
CASSLARAGGYGYTF
>14|TRBV10-3|-|-|TRBJ2-3
TGTGCCAGTACTAGCCGATCTAGCACAGATACGCAGTATTTT
CASTSRSSTDTQYF
>13|TRBV7-8|-|-|TRBJ2-4
TGTGCCAGCAGCTTAGGCCCTGGTGGGTTTGAGTACTTC
CASSLGPGGFEYF
>15|TRBV25-1|TRBD1|-|TRBJ1-4
TGTGCCAGCAGTACACACAGGGGATTCAATGAAAAACTGTTTTTT
CASSTHRGFNEKLFF
>15|TRBV5-6|TRBD2|-|TRBJ2-7
TGTGCCAGCAGCGGGGGGGGGTACTCCCTCTCTGAGCAGTACTTC
CASSGGGYSLSEQYF
>13|TRBV6-6|-|-|TRBJ1-4
TGTGCCAGCAGTTACTCGACTAATGAAAAACTGTTTTTT
CASSYSTNEKLFF
>13|TRBV20-1|-|once|TRBJ1-2
TGCAGTGCCAACCCGTCGGCCTACTATGGCTACACCTTC
CSANPSAYYGYTF